The 21 T cell receptor beta chains listed next were all sequenced from one sample in a study of shared clonotypes between healthy human individuals. Clones were read by immunoSEQ multiplex PCR, and TCRdb kept only the in-frame ones, dropping some. The sample includes some 200,000 clones, just under 95% of them seen just once. Sequenced sample: naive CD4+ T cells sorted from blood. Subset noted: CD45RA+ positively selected. These receptors were collected from a woman aged 25-40 years in good health.

The chain employs TRBV9 and TRBJ2-7; 10 bases line up with TRBD2. The CDR3 spans 15 residues. V shed 3 bases and J 0 bases; nucleotides not matched to a gene: 3. Germline V lookup: CDR1 SGDLS, CDR2 YYNGEE. The CDR3 DNA reads as TGTGCCAGCAGCGCGGGACTAGCGAACTCCTACGAGCAGTACTTC. Its translation: CASSAGLANSYEQYF.

The chain employs TRBV4-2 and TRBJ1-3; D ambiguous. The germline V gene has CDR1 LGHNA and CDR2 YNFKEQ. V lost 0 bases and J lost 0, with 9 bases in between. This CDR3 spans 16 amino acids. The CDR3, as DNA: TGTGCCAGCAGCCAAGATAGGGCCCCCTCTGGAAACACCATATATTTT. This translates into CASSQDRAPSGNTIYF.

This rearrangement joins TRBV29-1 to TRBJ2-1; D uncertain. The germline V gene has CDR1 SQVTM and CDR2 ANQGSEA. The CDR3 extends over 14 amino acids. V shed 5 bases and J shed 7 bases, with 18 bases lying between them. The CDR3 DNA follows: TGCAGCGTTCCTCCCGAGTATCCCCAAAATGAGCAGTTCTTC. This sequence encodes CSVPPEYPQNEQFF.

V and J are TRBV5-1 and TRBJ2-7, with TRBD1 as a possible D gene (7 bases). The CDR3 runs 14 residues. The V end was cut by 4 bases, the J end by 7 bases, with 18 bases between. The germline CDR1 and CDR2 sequences are SGHRS and YFSETQ. CDR3 DNA: TGCGCCAGCAGCCCCGATGGACAGGCGGGGGAGCAGTACTTC. This gives the protein CASSPDGQAGEQYF.

The CDR3 protein is CASSQEGRTNTEAFF. The DNA for the CDR3 is TGCGCCAGCAGCCAAGAAGGCCGAACGAACACTGAAGCTTTCTTT. This sequence joins TRBV4-1 and TRBJ1-1; the D is unclear. Trimming took 0 bases from V and 1 from J, leaving 9 bases between them. Germline V lookup: CDR1 MGHRA, CDR2 YSYEKL. The CDR3 covers 15 residues.

The rearrangement links TRBV5-4 to TRBJ2-7, with D possibly being TRBD2 (5 bases). Germline assignment: CDR1 SGHNT and CDR2 YYREEE (reference sequence). The CDR3 has 13 amino acids. V lost 3 bases to trimming and J lost 3 bases, with 10 bases between them. The CDR3 nucleotides read TGTGCCAGCAGCTCAGTAGGAGGCTACGAGCAGTACTTC. It codes for CASSSVGGYEQYF.

This clone was counted once. This chain connects TRBV29-1 to TRBJ2-7, with 14 bases matching TRBD2. V trimming: 7 bases; J trimming: 1 base; junction bases outside the gene matches: 6. The CDR3 has 15 amino acids. Germline lookup yields CDR1 SQVTM and CDR2 ANQGSEA. For the CDR3, the DNA is TGCAGCGCAGGACTAGCGGGAGGACATTCCTACGAGCAGTACTTC. This codes for CSAGLAGGHSYEQYF.

The V call is TRBV9, the J call TRBJ2-3; D is uncertain. The CDR3 length is 14 residues. Trimming left V 3 bases short and J 1 base short, with 9 bases between. Germline CDR1 and CDR2: SGDLS and YYNGEE. As DNA, the CDR3 is TGTGCCAGCAGCGACCCTAGGGGCACAGATACGCAGTATTTT. Translation gives CASSDPRGTDTQYF. Complete variable domain (other parts from reference TRBV9 and TRBJ2-3): DSGVTQTPKHLITATGQRVTLRCSPRSGDLSVYWYQQSLDQGLQFLIQYYNGEERAKGNILERFSAQQFPDLHSELNLSSLELGDSALYFCASSDPRGTDTQYFGPGTRLTVL.

V usage is TRBV7-9 and J usage is TRBJ2-5; the match to TRBD2 covers 7 bases. The J call is doubtful: the DNA matches TRBJ2-7 better. Germline loops: CDR1 SEHNR, CDR2 FQNEAQ (reference sequence). The length of the CDR3 is 16 residues. CDR3 sequence: CASSYSLLGEGDEQYF. DNA of the CDR3: TGTGCCAGCAGCTACTCCCTGTTGGGGGAGGGAGACGAGCAGTACTTC.

The chain is built from TRBV5-1 and TRBJ2-7; no reliable D call. The CDR3 runs 15 residues. V was clipped by 0 bases and J by 6 bases, with 16 bases between them. Germline V CDR1 and CDR2: SGHRS, YFSETQ. The CDR3 DNA sequence: TGCGCCAGCAGCTTGGGTAGTCCTCCCTGGGGCGAGCAGTACTTC. Translating gives CASSLGSPPWGEQYF.

The chain joins TRBV5-4 to TRBJ2-2; tentative D call: TRBD1 (6 bases). Germline CDR1 reads SGHNT; CDR2 reads YYREEE (reference sequence). Trimming took off 4 bases at V and 3 bases at J, with 16 bases between the two ends. This CDR3 contains 16 residues. CDR3 in amino acids: CASSRGHRVDTGELFF. The CDR3 DNA sequence: TGTGCCAGCAGCCGGGGACACCGGGTGGACACCGGGGAGCTGTTTTTT.

The table lists this clone with a few counts. Other DNA sequences in the same sample also yield this CDR3. V and J are TRBV18 and TRBJ2-7; no clear D. CDR3 length equals 12 residues. V shed 0 bases and J shed 2 bases, with 2 bases lying between them. Germline V gene lookup returns CDR1 KGHSH and CDR2 LQKENI. The CDR3 reads CASSPPTYEQYF. CDR3 DNA sequence: TGTGCCAGCTCACCACCCACCTACGAGCAGTACTTC.

The rearrangement uses TRBV28 and TRBJ1-2; D is uncertain. The CDR3 loop spans 13 amino acids. The germline V and J ends were trimmed by 9 bases and 3 bases, with 14 bases remaining between them. The V gene's germline CDR1 is MDHEN and CDR2 SYDVKM. The CDR3 loop reads CASNHEEDYGYTF. In DNA form, the CDR3 reads TGTGCCAGTAACCACGAGGAGGACTATGGCTACACCTTC.

The gene calls are TRBV18 and TRBJ1-1; D perhaps matches TRBD1 (5 bases). Germline-derived CDR1 and CDR2 are KGHSH and LQKENI. The CDR3 covers 16 residues. The V and J ends lost 4 bases and 1 base respectively, with 16 bases between them. CDR3 coding DNA: TGTGCCAGCTCACTACACGTGGGGGGGGAGAACACTGAAGCTTTCTTT. Residues: CASSLHVGGENTEAFF.

The chain links TRBV4-1 to TRBJ1-1; possibly TRBD1 for D (5 bases). V lost 0 bases and J lost 1, with 12 bases in between. Germline CDR1 reads MGHRA; CDR2 reads YSYEKL. The length of the CDR3 is 16 residues. In DNA, the CDR3 is TGCGCCAGCAGCCAAGAAAAACGCCAGGGGAACACTGAAGCTTTCTTT. Residues: CASSQEKRQGNTEAFF.

V gene TRBV5-4 combines with J gene TRBJ2-6; the D is unclear. The V end was cut by 0 bases, the J end by 10 bases, with 11 bases between. Germline CDR1 is SGHNT and CDR2 is YYREEE (reference sequence). The CDR3 has 14 residues. DNA for the CDR3: TGTGCCAGCAGCTTGGGTCACGTTCCGAACGTCCTGACTTTC. Amino acid sequence: CASSLGHVPNVLTF.

The rearrangement uses TRBV15 and TRBJ1-3; D is unclear. The CDR3 is 14 amino acids. V was clipped by 4 bases and J by 5 bases, with 12 bases between them. CDR1 is LNHNV and CDR2 is YYDKDF in the germline V gene (reference sequence). Here the CDR3 DNA reads TGTGCCACCAGCAACGTAGAGGGCCGAAACACCATATATTTT. Translation gives CATSNVEGRNTIYF.

This chain joins TRBV9 and TRBJ1-1, with no clear D. CDR1 is SGDLS, CDR2 YYNGEE, per germline. Trimming shortened V by 0 bases and J by 2 bases, and 8 bases separated the two germline ends. The CDR3 loop spans 14 amino acids. The CDR3 region is CASSVGITNTEAFF. The DNA for the CDR3 is TGTGCCAGCAGCGTAGGCATTACAAACACTGAAGCTTTCTTT.

The gene calls are TRBV7-9 and TRBJ1-1; a weak D match, TRBD1 (6 bases). The length of the CDR3 is 15 residues. The ends were cut back, 1 base at V and 1 base at J, with 10 bases in the middle. Germline values: CDR1 SEHNR, CDR2 FQNEAQ (reference sequence). The CDR3 loop reads CASSLVGHKNTEAFF. CDR3 DNA sequence: TGTGCCAGCAGCTTAGTGGGACACAAGAACACTGAAGCTTTCTTT.

This rearrangement joins TRBV5-4 to TRBJ2-7; TRBD1 aligns across 10 bases. There are 15 residues in the CDR3. Unmatched junction bases numbered 10, after V lost 3 bases and J lost 7 bases. Germline V lookup: CDR1 SGHNT, CDR2 YYREEE (reference sequence). The CDR3, as DNA: TGTGCCAGCAGCTCCACCGGGACAGGGGATAGGGAGCAGTACTTC. Its translation is CASSSTGTGDREQYF.

The V and J genes are TRBV5-1 and TRBJ2-5; TRBD1 aligns across 10 bases. CDR1 is SGHRS and CDR2 is YFSETQ in the germline V gene. CDR3 size: 14 residues. V shed 3 bases and J 4 bases; nucleotides not matched to a gene: 3. The chain's CDR3 is CASSYGQGGETQYF. CDR3 bases: TGCGCCAGCAGCTACGGACAGGGGGGAGAGACCCAGTACTTC.